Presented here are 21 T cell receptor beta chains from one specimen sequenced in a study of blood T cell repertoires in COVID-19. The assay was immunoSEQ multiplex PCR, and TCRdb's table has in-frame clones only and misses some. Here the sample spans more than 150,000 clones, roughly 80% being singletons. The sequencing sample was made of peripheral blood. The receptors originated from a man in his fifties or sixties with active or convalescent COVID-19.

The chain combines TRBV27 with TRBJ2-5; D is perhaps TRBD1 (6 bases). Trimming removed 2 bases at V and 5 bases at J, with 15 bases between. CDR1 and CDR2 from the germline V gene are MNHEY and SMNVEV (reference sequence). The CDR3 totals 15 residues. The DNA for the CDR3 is TGTGCCAGCAGTTTAGGTCCGACTCAGGGGGAGACCCAGTACTTC. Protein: CASSLGPTQGETQYF.

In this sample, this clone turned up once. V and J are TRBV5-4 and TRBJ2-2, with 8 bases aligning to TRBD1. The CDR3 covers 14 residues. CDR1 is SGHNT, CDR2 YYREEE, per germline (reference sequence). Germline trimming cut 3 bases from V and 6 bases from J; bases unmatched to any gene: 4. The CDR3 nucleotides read TGTGCCAGCAGCTCCAGACAGGGGTCCGGGGAGCTGTTTTTT. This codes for CASSSRQGSGELFF. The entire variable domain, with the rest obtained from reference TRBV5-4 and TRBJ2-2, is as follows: ETGVTQSPTHLIKTRGQQVTLRCSSQSGHNTVSWYQQALGQGPQFIFQYYREEENGRGNFPPRFSGLQFPNYSSELNVNALELDDSALYLCASSSRQGSGELFFGEGSRLTVL.

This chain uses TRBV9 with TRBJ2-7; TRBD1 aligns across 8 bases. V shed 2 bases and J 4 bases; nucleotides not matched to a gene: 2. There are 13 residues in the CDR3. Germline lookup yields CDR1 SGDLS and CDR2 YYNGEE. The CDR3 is CASSVRTGYEQYF. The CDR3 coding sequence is TGTGCCAGCAGCGTCCGGACAGGGTACGAGCAGTACTTC.

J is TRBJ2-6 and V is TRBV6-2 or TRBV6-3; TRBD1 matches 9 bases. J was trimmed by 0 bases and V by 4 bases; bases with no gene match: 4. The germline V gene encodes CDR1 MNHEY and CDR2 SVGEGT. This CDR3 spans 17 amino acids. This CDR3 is CASSSRQGVSGANVLTF. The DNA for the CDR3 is TGTGCCAGCAGTTCACGACAGGGGGTCTCTGGGGCCAACGTCCTGACTTTC.

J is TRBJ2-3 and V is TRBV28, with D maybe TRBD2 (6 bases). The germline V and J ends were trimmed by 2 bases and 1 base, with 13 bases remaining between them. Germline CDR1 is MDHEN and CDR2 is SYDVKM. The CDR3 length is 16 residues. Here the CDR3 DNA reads TGTGCCAGCAGTTTAAGGGTCTTAGCGGGCACAGATACGCAGTATTTT. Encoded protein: CASSLRVLAGTDTQYF.

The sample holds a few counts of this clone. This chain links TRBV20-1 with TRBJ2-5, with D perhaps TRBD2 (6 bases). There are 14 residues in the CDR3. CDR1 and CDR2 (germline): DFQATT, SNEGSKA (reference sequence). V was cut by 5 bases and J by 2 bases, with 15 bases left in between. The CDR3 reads CSAGGAGQQETQYF. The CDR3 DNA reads TGCAGTGCTGGTGGAGCGGGTCAACAAGAGACCCAGTACTTC.

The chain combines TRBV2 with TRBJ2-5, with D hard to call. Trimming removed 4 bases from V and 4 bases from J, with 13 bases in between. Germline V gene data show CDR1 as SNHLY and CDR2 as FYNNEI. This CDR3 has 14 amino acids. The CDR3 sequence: CASSGPGRGETQYF. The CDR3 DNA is TGTGCCAGCAGTGGCCCCGGTAGAGGAGAGACCCAGTACTTC.

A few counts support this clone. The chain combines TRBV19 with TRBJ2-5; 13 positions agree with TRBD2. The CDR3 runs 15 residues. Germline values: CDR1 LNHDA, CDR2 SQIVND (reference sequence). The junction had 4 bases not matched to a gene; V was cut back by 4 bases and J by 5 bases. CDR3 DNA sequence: TGTGCCAGTAGTAGGACTAGCGGGAGCGGGGAGACCCAGTACTTC. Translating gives CASSRTSGSGETQYF.

The CDR3 DNA reads TGTGCCACCAGCAGACCTGAGGCACGAACTGAAGCTTTCTTT. This sequence encodes CATSRPEARTEAFF. The rearrangement uses TRBV15 and TRBJ1-1; D gene unclear. This CDR3 is built from 14 residues. From germline, CDR1 is LNHNV and CDR2 YYDKDF (reference sequence). The ends were cut back, 2 bases at V and 5 bases at J, with 12 bases in the middle.

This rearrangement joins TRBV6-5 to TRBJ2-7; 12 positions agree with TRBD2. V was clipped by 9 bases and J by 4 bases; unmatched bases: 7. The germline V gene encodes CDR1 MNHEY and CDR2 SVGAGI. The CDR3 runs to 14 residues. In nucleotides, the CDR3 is TGTGCCAGTACCGGACTAGCGGGGCCGTACGAGCAGTACTTC. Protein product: CASTGLAGPYEQYF.

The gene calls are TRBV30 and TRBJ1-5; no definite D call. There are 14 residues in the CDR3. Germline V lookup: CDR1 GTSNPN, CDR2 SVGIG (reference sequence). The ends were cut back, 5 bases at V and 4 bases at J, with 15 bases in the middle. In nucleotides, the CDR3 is TGTGCCTGGTCAGTCGGCGGTTTAAATCAGCCCCAGCATTTT. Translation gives CAWSVGGLNQPQHF.

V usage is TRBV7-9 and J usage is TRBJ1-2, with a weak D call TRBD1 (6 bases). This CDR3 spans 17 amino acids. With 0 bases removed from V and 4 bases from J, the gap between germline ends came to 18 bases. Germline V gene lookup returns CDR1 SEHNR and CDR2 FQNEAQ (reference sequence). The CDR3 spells CASSLALGTIRFYGYTF. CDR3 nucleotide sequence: TGTGCCAGCAGCTTAGCATTGGGGACAATTCGATTCTATGGCTACACCTTC.

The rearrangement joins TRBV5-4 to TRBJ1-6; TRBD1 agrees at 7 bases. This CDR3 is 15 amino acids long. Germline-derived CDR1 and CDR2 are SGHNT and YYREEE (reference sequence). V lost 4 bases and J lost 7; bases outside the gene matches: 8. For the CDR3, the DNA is TGTGCCAGCAGCCCCAGCAGGGGGGTAAATTCACCCCTCCACTTT. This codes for CASSPSRGVNSPLHF.

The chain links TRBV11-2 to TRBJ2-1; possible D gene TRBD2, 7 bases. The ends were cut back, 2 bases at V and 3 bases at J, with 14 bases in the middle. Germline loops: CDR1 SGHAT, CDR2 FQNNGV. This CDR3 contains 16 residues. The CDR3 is CASSLRGGYYYNEQFF. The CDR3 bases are TGTGCCAGCAGCTTAAGGGGGGGGTACTACTACAATGAGCAGTTCTTC.

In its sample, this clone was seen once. CDR3 sequence: CASRPSHDRAETQYF. Here the CDR3 DNA reads TGTGCCAGCAGACCGAGCCACGACAGGGCGGAGACCCAGTACTTC. This chain joins TRBV7-2 and TRBJ2-5; 7 bases align to TRBD1. CDR1 is SGHTA, CDR2 FQGNSA, per germline. The CDR3 is 15 amino acids. Trimming removed 6 bases from V and 5 bases from J; junction bases left unmatched: 12.

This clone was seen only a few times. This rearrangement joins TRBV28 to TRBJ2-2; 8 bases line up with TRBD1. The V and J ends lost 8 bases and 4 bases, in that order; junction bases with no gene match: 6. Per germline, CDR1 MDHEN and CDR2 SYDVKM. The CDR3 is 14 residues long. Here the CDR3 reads CASRQGPGTGELFF. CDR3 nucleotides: TGTGCCAGCCGACAGGGGCCGGGCACCGGGGAGCTGTTTTTT.

The CDR3 region is CAINTGQPNYGYTF. CDR3 bases: TGTGCCATCAATACGGGACAGCCAAACTATGGCTACACCTTC. V gene TRBV10-3 combines with J gene TRBJ1-2; TRBD1 matches 7 bases. V lost 7 bases, J lost 2 bases, and 7 bases stayed unmatched. CDR1 ENHRY and CDR2 SYGVKD come from the germline V gene. The CDR3 consists of 14 residues.

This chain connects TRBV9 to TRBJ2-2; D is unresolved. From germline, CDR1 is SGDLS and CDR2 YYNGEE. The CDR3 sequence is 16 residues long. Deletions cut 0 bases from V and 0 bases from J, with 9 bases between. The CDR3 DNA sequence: TGTGCCAGCAGCGTAGTCATCGGTTCGAACACCGGGGAGCTGTTTTTT. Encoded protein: CASSVVIGSNTGELFF.

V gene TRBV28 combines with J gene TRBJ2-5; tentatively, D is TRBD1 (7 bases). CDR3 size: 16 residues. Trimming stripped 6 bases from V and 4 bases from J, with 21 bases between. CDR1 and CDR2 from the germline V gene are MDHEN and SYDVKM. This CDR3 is CASSARRGQGGETQYF. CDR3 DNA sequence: TGTGCCAGCAGCGCCAGGAGGGGGCAGGGAGGAGAGACCCAGTACTTC.

The CDR3 sequence: CASSIRANQPQHF. The DNA of the CDR3 is TGTGCCAGCAGCATCAGGGCGAATCAGCCCCAGCATTTT. The gene calls are TRBV11-2 and TRBJ1-5; the D gene is possibly TRBD1 (5 bases). The CDR3 is made up of 13 amino acids. Germline V gives CDR1 SGHAT, CDR2 FQNNGV. V lost 5 bases, J lost 4 bases, and 9 bases lay in between.

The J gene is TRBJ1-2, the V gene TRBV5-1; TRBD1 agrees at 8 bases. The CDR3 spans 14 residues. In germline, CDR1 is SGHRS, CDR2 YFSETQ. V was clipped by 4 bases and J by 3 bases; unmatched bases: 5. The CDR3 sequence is CASSPLTGDYGYTF. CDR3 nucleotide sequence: TGCGCCAGCAGCCCCCTGACAGGGGACTATGGCTACACCTTC.